This TCR beta chain was identified during a study of human T cells and chemical hapten exposure. Study conclusions and caveats: The number of TCRs over 1 in 1000 frequency stayed unchanged after DPC.

Trimming took 3 bases from V and 4 from J, leaving 21 bases between them. The CDR3 has 17 residues. The V gene's germline CDR1 is SGHAT and CDR2 FQNNGV. TCRdb reprocessed the RACE reads via MiXCR and lists one record per CDR3 protein. The sample holds tens of thousands of distinct CDR3 sequences, 8% to 10% seen once. This clonotype was seen at least ten times. Its specificity is unknown. Noted time point: pre-sensitization, week 0. As to treatment: therapeutic diphenylcyclopropenone sensitization with weekly scalp DPC. The sequence was collected from a middle-aged woman with alopecia areata. Some clones in this sample may be carry-over from other donors' samples. Specimen: whole blood, collected in connection with sensitization to the hapten diphenylcyclopropenone (DPC). The V call is TRBV11-2, the J call TRBJ2-5; maybe TRBD2 (5 bases). The CDR3 loop is CASSFGLGLSGGETQYF. In nucleotides, the CDR3 is TGTGCCAGCAGCTTTGGGCTGGGCCTTTCAGGAGGAGAGACCCAGTACTTC.